These 14 T cell receptor beta chains were sequenced from one sample in a study of T cell clonality in common variable immunodeficiency. Study-wide results and caveats: Reportedly, TCR beta sequences from common variable immunodeficiency showed fewer deletions and N-nucleotide insertions.

These TCRs are of unknown antigen specificity. Some clones are missing from TCRdb's copy, which holds only in-frame ones; the method was immunoSEQ multiplex PCR. In total the sample includes approximately 30,000 clones, none of them seen once. Sequenced input: peripheral blood mononuclear cells. These receptors were obtained from a human donor with common variable immunodeficiency.

Many counts were recorded for this clone. The CDR3 extends 3 residues past the end of the read, so its final part is completed from the germline J gene. V and J are TRBV20-1 and TRBJ2-7, with D maybe TRBD2 (6 bases). The CDR3 sequence is 12 residues long. CDR1 and CDR2 (germline): DFQATT, SNEGSKA (reference sequence). V lost 6 bases and J lost 6, with 15 bases in between. The CDR3 loop is CSALPLGGEQYF. The DNA read from the CDR3 is TGCAGTGCCCTCCCCCTGGGGGGCGAG.

The sample holds a few counts of this clone. The read gets to within 3 residues of the CDR3 end, and the germline J gene fills in the rest. This rearrangement joins TRBV20-1 to TRBJ2-7; 12 positions match TRBD1. This CDR3 is built from 20 residues. CDR1 DFQATT and CDR2 SNEGSKA come from the germline V gene (reference sequence). Trimming at V came to 1 base and at J to 0 bases, leaving 16 bases not matched to a gene. The CDR3 DNA, read in part, is TGCAGTGCTAGAGGCCGCCCCGGGACAGGGGGCGCCTTTTCCTCCTACGAG. It specifies CSARGRPGTGGAFSSYE. In full, the CDR3 is CSARGRPGTGGAFSSYEQYF.

This clone has ten or more counts. CDR3 DNA, as far as it was read: TGTGCCAGCTCAAAACAGGACGAG. Protein product: CASSKQDE. The full CDR3 protein reads CASSKQDEQYF. The J gene is TRBJ2-7, the V gene TRBV18, with TRBD1 as a possible D gene (5 bases). The read falls 3 residues short of the CDR3 end, and the missing part is taken from the germline J gene. The germline V gene encodes CDR1 KGHSH and CDR2 LQKENI. The ends were cut back, 5 bases at V and 5 bases at J, with 7 bases in the middle. CDR3 length: 11 residues.

This clone turned up a few times. The CDR3 end lies 3 residues beyond the end of the read and is filled in from the germline J gene. The chain joins TRBV18 to TRBJ2-2; D is possibly TRBD1 (5 bases). The CDR3 is made up of 16 amino acids. With 4 bases removed from V and 4 bases from J, the gap between germline ends came to 16 bases. Germline V gives CDR1 KGHSH, CDR2 LQKENI. The CDR3 reads CASSLPFDSFTGELFF. The part of the CDR3 DNA that was read is TGTGCCAGCTCACTACCCTTCGACAGTTTCACCGGGGAG.

This clone was observed a few times. The read falls 3 residues short of the CDR3 end, and the missing part is taken from the germline J gene. The rearrangement links TRBV5-1 to TRBJ2-7; TRBD1 matches 9 bases. The V segment lost 3 bases and the J segment 3 bases; nucleotides outside the gene matches: 7. The CDR3 loop spans 15 amino acids. The V gene's germline CDR1 is SGHRS and CDR2 YFSETQ. The CDR3 is CASSSPGQGIYEQYF. CDR3 DNA, as far as it was read: TGCGCCAGCAGCTCTCCGGGACAGGGAATCTACGAG.

To note about this clone: Read sequence stops 3 residues before the CDR3 end, and the germline J gene provides the missing end. The chain combines TRBV2 with TRBJ2-7; 9 bases match TRBD2. CDR1 SNHLY and CDR2 FYNNEI come from the germline V gene. The CDR3 totals 18 residues. Unmatched junction bases numbered 12, after V lost 1 base and J lost 2 bases. The CDR3 sequence: CASSEGRASGEYTYEQYF. Partial CDR3 DNA: TGTGCCAGCAGTGAAGGTCGGGCTAGCGGGGAGTATACCTACGAG.

There are many counts of this clone. Read sequence stops 3 residues before the CDR3 end, and the germline J gene provides the missing end. The chain carries TRBV30 and TRBJ2-3; D is tentatively TRBD1 or TRBD2 (5 bases each). V lost 0 bases and J lost 2, with 12 bases in between. Germline lookup yields CDR1 GTSNPN and CDR2 SVGIG (reference sequence). CDR3 length equals 15 residues. The covered CDR3 bases are TGTGCCTGGAGTGTACGAGGGGCCCTCACAGATACG. It yields the protein CAWSVRGALTDT. The whole CDR3 region reads CAWSVRGALTDTQYF.

This clone has a count of ten or more. The read stops 3 residues short of the end of the CDR3; the missing end is completed from the germline J gene. The V gene is TRBV7-3, the J gene TRBJ2-7; 8 bases align to TRBD2. V was pared by 2 bases and J by 1 base, with 4 bases of the junction left unmatched. The CDR3 consists of 15 residues. Germline V gene data show CDR1 as SGHTA and CDR2 as FQGTGA. The covered CDR3 bases are TGTGCCAGCAGCTTAGAGGCGGGGGGTTCCTACGAG. Protein sequence: CASSLEAGGSYE. The CDR3 as a whole reads CASSLEAGGSYEQYF. Based on the CDR3 plus reference TRBV7-3 and TRBJ2-7, the full variable domain is GAGVSQTPSNKVTEKGKYVELRCDPISGHTALYWYRQSLGQGPEFLIYFQGTGAADDSGLPNDRFFAVRPEGSVSTLKIQRTERGDSAVYLCASSLEAGGSYEQYFGPGTRLTVT.

There are a few counts of this clone. The observed sequence ends 3 residues before the CDR3 terminus, with the missing tail filled in from the germline J gene. J is TRBJ2-3 and V is TRBV5-1; 16 bases align to TRBD2. With 4 bases clipped from V and 3 bases from J, the junction kept 14 bases outside the gene matches. The V gene's germline CDR1 is SGHRS and CDR2 YFSETQ. The length of the CDR3 is 20 residues. CDR3: CASSRQGLAGGNQRTDTQYF. The sequenced CDR3 bases are TGCGCCAGCAGCCGCCAGGGACTAGCGGGGGGGAACCAGCGGACAGATACG.

The table lists this clone with many counts. Coverage ceases 3 residues before the CDR3 finishes, and the germline J gene fills in the end. This chain uses TRBV20-1 with TRBJ2-3, with 7 bases aligning to TRBD2. V lost 4 bases and J lost 4; bases outside the gene matches: 2. Germline-derived CDR1 and CDR2 are DFQATT and SNEGSKA (reference sequence). There are 12 residues in the CDR3. The sequenced CDR3 bases are TGCAGTGCTATGGCGGGGGCAGATACG. It is translated as CSAMAGADT. The whole CDR3 sequence reads CSAMAGADTQYF.

Only a few counts were recorded for this clone. The read falls 3 residues short of the CDR3 end, and the missing part is taken from the germline J gene. The chain couples TRBV7-8 to TRBJ1-5; 7 nucleotides match TRBD1. V dropped 4 bases and J dropped 7; count of bases not matched to a gene: 10. CDR1 and CDR2 (germline): SGHVS, FQNEAQ. This CDR3 is built from 15 residues. The covered CDR3 bases are TGTGCCAGCAGCTCCCAAGAGGGGGCAAGGCAGCCC. It encodes CASSSQEGARQP. The whole CDR3 is CASSSQEGARQPQHF.

This clone showed up many times. The CDR3 end falls 3 residues outside the read, so it is completed with the germline J gene. The chain links TRBV7-6 to TRBJ2-3; 11 bases fit TRBD2. This CDR3 has 16 amino acids. The germline CDR1 and CDR2 sequences are SGHVS and FNYEAQ. The V and J ends lost 4 bases and 0 bases, in that order; junction bases with no gene match: 3. This CDR3 is CASSSRLAGSTDTQYF. Incomplete CDR3 DNA: TGTGCCAGCAGCTCCAGACTAGCGGGGAGCACAGATACG.

There are many counts of this clone. The CDR3 end is not reached by the read, which stops 3 residues before it; the germline J gene fills it in. The chain uses TRBV5-6 and TRBJ2-1; perhaps TRBD1 as D (6 bases). Trimming removed 4 bases at V and 0 bases at J, with 11 bases between. CDR3 length: 15 amino acids. The germline V gene has CDR1 SGHDT and CDR2 YYEEEE. Partial CDR3 DNA: TGTGCCAGCAGCCCTACAGGGAGCTCCTACAATGAG. Protein product: CASSPTGSSYNE. From start to end, the CDR3 is CASSPTGSSYNEQFF. The full variable domain, its missing parts supplied by reference TRBV5-6 and TRBJ2-1, is DAGVTQSPTHLIKTRGQQVTLRCSPKSGHDTVSWYQQALGQGPQFIFQYYEEEERQRGNFPDRFSGHQFPNYSSELNVNALLLGDSALYLCASSPTGSSYNEQFFGPGTRLTVL.

Many counts were recorded for this clone. The DNA ends 3 residues before the CDR3 does, and the rest of the CDR3 is filled in from the germline J gene. The V call is TRBV20-1, the J call TRBJ2-3; TRBD1 or TRBD2 may be the D gene (7 bases each). Germline CDR1 DFQATT, CDR2 SNEGSKA (reference sequence). The CDR3 is 15 amino acids. Trimming took off 3 bases at V and 0 bases at J, with 13 bases between the two ends. The CDR3 protein is CSARGGTASTDTQYF. The CDR3 bases that were read are TGCAGTGCTAGGGGAGGGACAGCTAGCACAGATACG.